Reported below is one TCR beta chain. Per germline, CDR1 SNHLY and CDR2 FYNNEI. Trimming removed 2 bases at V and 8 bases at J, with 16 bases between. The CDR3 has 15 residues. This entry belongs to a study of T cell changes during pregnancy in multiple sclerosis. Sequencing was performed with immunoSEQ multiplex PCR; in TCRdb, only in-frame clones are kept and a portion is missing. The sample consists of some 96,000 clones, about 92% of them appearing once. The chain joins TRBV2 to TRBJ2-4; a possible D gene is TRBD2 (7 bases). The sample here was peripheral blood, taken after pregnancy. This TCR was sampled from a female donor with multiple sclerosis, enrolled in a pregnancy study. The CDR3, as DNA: TGTGCCAGCAGTGAATCCGGGGGGCAGGGAGACATTCAGTACTTC. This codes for CASSESGGQGDIQYF.